This record concerns one T cell receptor (beta chain) sequence. There is no known antigen for this receptor. Base qualities are missing; no much larger clone stands one base away. The library came from the immunoSEQ multiplex PCR assay. A mixture of 60 forward primers for TCR Vbeta segments and 13 reverse primers for TCR Jbeta segments was used in the multiplex PCR. Amplification of the CDR3 region of rearranged TCR beta genes was performed with a multiplex PCR assay on genomic DNA. The amplified TCR beta libraries were sequenced on the Illumina HiSeq System as 87-base-pair reads. The paper's data handling went like this. A later analysis counted approximately 74 million unique TCR beta chains across the 600 to 850 repertoires, and some 12 million of these chains were shared by at least two donors. Raw reads were error-corrected and collapsed into unique sequences with a nearest-neighbor algorithm that merged closely related sequences to remove PCR and sequencing errors. Alignment of CDR3 sequences to IMGT reference sequences was used to assign V, D and J gene segments. For a sequence to be retained, a match of at least six nucleotides was required to both a V gene segment and a J gene segment. A rearrangement counted as productive if the CDR3 had no stop codons and remained in frame with V and J, and every other rearrangement counted as non-productive. Following IMGT convention, CDR3 was defined as the stretch from the second conserved V-encoded cysteine up to the conserved J-encoded phenylalanine. The earlier analysis of about 610 of the donors excluded any sequence lacking an unambiguous match to a single V gene segment. In an earlier analysis of several hundred of the donors, V segments were called functional above 56.7% productive rearrangements and were called segregating when the between-donor standard deviation exceeded 5%. A statistical classification framework was developed to diagnose cytomegalovirus status using the catalog of TCR beta chain sequences. A later analysis assigned V and J genes by comparing TCR nucleotide sequences with IMGT/GENE-DB human TR gene sequences. In a later analysis, CDR3 sequences and most-parsimonious VDJ recombination scenarios were assigned using the TCRdist pipeline. In a later analysis, each TCR beta chain was defined by its CDR3 amino acid sequence together with its V-gene family, and reads lacking a unique V-gene family were excluded. As a way to deal with suspected cross-contamination and a sequencing artifact, a later analysis dropped 450 to 600 nucleotide sequences that were highly shared and had low generation probability. For each public chain, a later analysis derived a clonal expansion index from normalized ranks of inferred template counts within each repertoire. Generation probabilities in a later analysis came from a VDJ recombination model fitted to out-of-frame rearrangements, and those results were checked against IGoR. Hypergeometric tests were used in a later analysis to score TCR-TCR, TCR-HLA and TCR-CMV co-occurrence, with a repertoire-size bias correction applied to the TCR pairs. A later analysis estimated false discovery rates by permuting HLA or CMV assignments 20 times. In a later analysis, co-occurring TCRs were grouped using DBSCAN, with TCRdist sequence similarity added in when clustering inside HLA-allele-positive subsets. For co-occurrence clustering, repertoires with fewer than 30,000 or more than 120,000 public chains were excluded, along with roughly five repertoires with anomalous nucleotide sharing. TCRdb obtained this table from immuneACCESS and retained in-frame rearrangements with V and J assigned. These tables miss some clones; where compared with another copy, unresolved V genes account for less than half of the shortfall, and the remainder is unexplained. For V, J and clone size, that table is used; D and trimming come from the DNA. For this sample the table gives more than 95,000 clones, of which roughly 74% were detected only once. The ten top clones hold roughly 3% of the sample.

The cohort comprised 670 or so healthy bone marrow donors. At the time of sampling, all cohort members were nominally healthy, though unrecorded immune exposures were likely present. The donor tested CMV seropositive, placing the donor among the roughly 300 seropositive members of the cohort. A peripheral blood sample was collected from each donor, and TCR beta sequencing was performed on peripheral blood mononuclear cells. The Qiagen DNeasy Blood Extraction Kit was used to extract genomic DNA from the blood cell samples. The sample belongs to a study of cytomegalovirus exposure and HLA in healthy donors (TCRdb year 2017). Describing the broader study: An earlier analysis of roughly 500 of the donors reported roughly 300 Gb of sequence data and around 110 million unique TCR beta sequences obtained from some 170 million T cells. An early release covering some 640 HLA-typed donors comprised roughly 300 gigabases of sequencing data and around 85 million unique TCR sequences. Among the 398 genotyped donors, approximately 77% belonged to the genetic ancestry cluster associated with self-reported Caucasian donors. The aim of the study was to test whether cataloging public T cell receptors could identify signatures of past pathogen exposure. The study used immunosequencing to profile the T cell repertoires of several hundred subjects and linked those repertoires to cytomegalovirus serostatus. In addition to the first cohort of roughly 700 subjects, a separate validation cohort of about 120 different subjects was used. High-throughput TCR immunosequencing, statistical association of individual TCRs with disease status, and machine learning were combined to predict cytomegalovirus infection status. A later analysis re-examined previously published TCR beta repertoires from more than 600 donors and added high-resolution HLA genotyping to investigate patterns of TCR occurrence. In the later analysis, no new phenotypic data were used to find candidate immune exposures; instead, reliance was placed on TCR beta sequences and their occurrence across donors. An earlier analysis of more than 450 of the donors used high-throughput TCR beta sequencing to judge whether each TCR beta V gene segment behaved as functional or pseudogenic. Alongside the repertoire data, information on donor age, sex, ethnicity and CMV serostatus was compiled. In a later genetic analysis, genome-wide SNP genotypes for about three fifths of the 666 donors were used, and that subset was treated as a discovery cohort. All discovery cohort repertoires had been generated using a single sequencing platform. Class I and class II HLA loci were covered by the typing at four-digit resolution. The number of donors typed differed by locus, with about 629-630 for A, B, C, DRB1 and DQB1, around 520 for DQA1, over 600 for DPA1, and over 400 for DPB1. Roughly five DR-DQ haplotypes were handled as single units for association and clustering because linkage in the cohort was strong. Among some 410 genotyped donors of the cohort, an average of approximately 240,000 unique TCR beta nucleotide sequences was sequenced per donor, of which roughly 17% were non-productive.

Between the V and J ends, shortened by 3 bases and 9 bases respectively, the junction contains 18 bases. The CDR1 and CDR2 encoded by the germline V gene (reference sequence) are SEHNR and FQNEAQ. Spanning cysteine to phenylalanine, the CDR3 consists of 14 amino acids. Of the read, only the CDR3 DNA is kept; its 42 bases are in frame from base 1. What the work shows at the level of the full study, not this receptor alone: The classifier was reported to diagnose cytomegalovirus status with high specificity and sensitivity in both the original and validation cohorts. According to a later analysis, most CMV-associated TCR beta chains appeared to be HLA-restricted, and the HLA associations seemed to be driven largely by CMV exposure. A cluster of highly shared sequence variants was judged likely to represent a technical artifact of the sequencing pipeline. Because counts were too low, seventeen rarely observed V segments, including chromosome 9 orphons, were excluded from the earlier analysis of several hundred of the donors. Compared with equally common non-associated chains, HLA-associated TCR beta chains in a later analysis were more clonally expanded and had lower generation probabilities. Linkage disequilibrium might explain the correlated functional status among segregating V segments, but an unknown experimental factor could not be ruled out. The authors suggested that the approach could potentially be generalized to other disease states and immunological phenotypes. A later analysis reported that several top co-occurrence clusters appeared linked to parvovirus B19, influenza, CMV and Epstein-Barr virus. According to a later analysis, TCR association rates differed among HLA loci, with DRB1 alleles showing the most associated TCRs and HLA-C alleles showing the fewest. An association between a missense DCLRE1C variant and V-gene and J-gene trimming of TCR beta chains was found in a later genetic analysis and replicated in an independent cohort. When HLA alleles, especially DR and DQ, strongly co-occurred, TCR associations were difficult to assign to individual alleles. Roughly uniform sequencing depth across donors was assumed in presence/absence analyses, although this assumption may not hold. Because some donors lacked HLA typing at each locus, the association tests relied only on the typed subset. A further reported finding was that TCR beta sequences accurately predicted the HLA-A and HLA-B alleles for most subjects in the first cohort. In a later genetic analysis, fewer N-insertions in productive TCRs were reported among donors in an Asian-associated ancestry cluster than the roughly 700-donor mean. Some IMGT-functional V segments, including TRBV6-2 and TRBV6-3, could not be told apart with the 87-base-pair reads, so those segments were excluded. The cohort was sequenced for TCR beta chains only, and without alpha or paired-chain data the features that could be detected were limited. A later analysis associated roughly 17,000 TCR beta sequences with specific HLA alleles at a false discovery rate of 0.05. CMV serostatus was the only immune exposure information available for the cohort. Across donors, most TCR sequences were observed very rarely, whereas some public TCRs were present in many individuals. In the study, around 150 TCR beta chains were listed as associated with cytomegalovirus. In an earlier analysis of about 600 of the donors, most TCR beta V segments appeared in productive rearrangements about 87% or about 30% of the time, broadly matching IMGT annotations. In vitro tests confirmed that a few of the cytomegalovirus-associated TCR beta chains recognize cytomegalovirus antigens.

This receptor chain uses TRBV7-9 and TRBJ2-7, with a tentative D gene TRBD2 over 5 matching bases. Sequences were obtained from PBMCs. The clonotype was recovered from a female donor in good health and CMV-seropositive. DNA sequence: TGTGCCAGCAGCTTTAATGAGGAGGTGTCGAGGCAGTACTTC. This is translated as CASSFNEEVSRQYF.